A single sample gave rise to the 25 T cell receptor beta chains below, sequenced in a study of blood T cell repertoires in COVID-19. Measured with immunoSEQ multiplex PCR; TCRdb has only the in-frame clones, and not every one. The sample carries approximately 220,000 clones, just over 85% recorded once. The source material was PBMCs or T cells enriched from blood (not recorded which). The receptor set was obtained from a woman aged 40 to 49 with acute COVID-19.

The J gene is TRBJ1-2, the V gene TRBV3-1 (or the pseudogene TRBV3-2); no clear D. Per germline, CDR1 LGHDT and CDR2 YNNKEL (reference sequence). Trimming took off 3 bases at V and 6 bases at J, with 14 bases between the two ends. The CDR3 is 14 amino acids. The CDR3 region is CASSQAWGGNGYTF. DNA of the CDR3: TGTGCCAGCAGCCAGGCTTGGGGAGGCAATGGCTACACCTTC.

V and J are TRBV3-1 (or the pseudogene TRBV3-2) and TRBJ2-2; perhaps TRBD2 as D (6 bases). Germline CDR1 LGHDT, CDR2 YNNKEL (reference sequence). V lost 5 bases and J lost 1, with 14 bases in between. The CDR3 covers 16 residues. The CDR3 sequence: CASSSLGGENTGELFF. The CDR3 nucleotides read TGTGCCAGCAGCTCTCTGGGCGGGGAGAACACCGGGGAGCTGTTTTTT.

The gene calls are TRBV21-1 and TRBJ1-4; the table's D call TRBD1 went unverified against the DNA. TRBV21-1 is noted as a pseudogene. This CDR3 is built from 17 residues. The DNA for the CDR3 is TGTGCCAGCAGCAAGTCCCAACCCGGGACAGGGAGTGAAAAACTGTTTTTT. Encoded protein: CASSKSQPGTGSEKLFF.

This clone was counted a single time. The chain combines TRBV15 with TRBJ1-2, with 7 bases fitting TRBD1. CDR1 LNHNV and CDR2 YYDKDF come from the germline V gene (reference sequence). Trimming took 2 bases from V and 0 from J; bases not matched to a gene: 3. The CDR3 runs to 15 residues. CDR3 DNA: TGTGCCACCAGCAGAAACACAGGGGCTAACTATGGCTACACCTTC. It encodes CATSRNTGANYGYTF.

CDR3 nucleotide sequence: TGTGCTAGTGGTTTGGCAACAGGGGTTAGGGAAGCTTTCTTT. Translation: CASGLATGVREAFF. V is TRBV12-5 and J is TRBJ1-1; 7 bases agree with TRBD1. Germline V gene data show CDR1 as LGHNT and CDR2 as FRNRAP. The V segment lost 1 base and the J segment 8 bases; nucleotides outside the gene matches: 7. The length of the CDR3 is 14 residues.

The chain carries TRBV9 and TRBJ1-6, with D possibly TRBD1 on 5 matching bases. Between the trimmed V and J ends, which lost 3 bases and 15 bases, there was a span of 13 bases. Germline assignment: CDR1 SGDLS and CDR2 YYNGEE. The CDR3 is 12 residues long. Here the CDR3 reads CASSALGGGLHF. CDR3 DNA sequence: TGTGCCAGCAGCGCCCTCGGCGGGGGCCTCCACTTT.

The chain links TRBV19 to TRBJ1-5; possibly TRBD1 for D (5 bases). Germline CDR1 is LNHDA and CDR2 is SQIVND (reference sequence). This CDR3 has 16 amino acids. V was pared by 1 base and J by 7 bases, with 17 bases between. CDR3: CASSIGRRQGGQPQHF. As DNA, the CDR3 is TGTGCCAGTAGTATAGGTAGGCGGCAGGGTGGCCAGCCCCAGCATTTT.

This clone was found once. This chain connects TRBV6-5 to TRBJ2-7; 10 nucleotides agree with TRBD1. Germline V gives CDR1 MNHEY, CDR2 SVGAGI. V gave up 5 bases and J gave up 2 bases; unmatched junction bases: 6. CDR3 size: 15 residues. This chain's CDR3 is CASSPRTGGTYEQYV. In nucleotides, the CDR3 is TGTGCCAGCAGTCCAAGGACAGGGGGGACCTACGAGCAGTACGTC.

The chain is built from TRBV29-1 and TRBJ2-3; perhaps TRBD2 as D (5 bases). The germline V gene has CDR1 SQVTM and CDR2 ANQGSEA. The CDR3 has 11 amino acids. The ends were cut back, 7 bases at V and 5 bases at J, with 10 bases in the middle. CDR3 region: CSGGSQDTQYF. The CDR3 bases are TGCAGCGGTGGGAGTCAAGATACGCAGTATTTT.

The rearrangement uses TRBV19 and TRBJ1-1, with a tentative D call TRBD1 (6 bases). Germline V CDR1 and CDR2: LNHDA, SQIVND (reference sequence). V gave up 3 bases and J gave up 4 bases, with 18 bases separating them. The length of the CDR3 is 16 residues. The CDR3 nucleotides are TGTGCCAGTAGTATGAGGGGGGGCGGTCGGAGCACTGAAGCTTTCTTT. Its translation is CASSMRGGGRSTEAFF. The variable domain in full, completed from reference TRBV19 and TRBJ1-1, reads DGGITQSPKYLFRKEGQNVTLSCEQNLNHDAMYWYRQDPGQGLRLIYYSQIVNDFQKGDIAEGYSVSREKKESFPLTVTSAQKNPTAFYLCASSMRGGGRSTEAFFGQGTRLTVV.

This sequence joins TRBV28 and TRBJ1-4; 7 positions match TRBD1. The CDR3 spans 11 residues. With 5 bases clipped from V and 12 bases from J, the junction kept 3 bases outside the gene matches. Germline CDR1 reads MDHEN; CDR2 reads SYDVKM. The CDR3, as DNA: TGTGCCAGCAGTCGACAGGGAGAACTGTTTTTT. Protein product: CASSRQGELFF.

This clone was detected only a few times. CDR3 coding DNA: TGTGCCAGCAGCATGACAGGGAATGTTGAGCAGTACTTC. Amino acid sequence: CASSMTGNVEQYF. The gene calls are TRBV5-6 and TRBJ2-7, with TRBD1 matching 7 bases. CDR3 length equals 13 residues. The germline CDR1 and CDR2 sequences are SGHDT and YYEEEE. Germline trimming cut 4 bases from V and 7 bases from J; bases unmatched to any gene: 8.

The chain uses TRBV5-4 and TRBJ1-2, with 7 bases fitting TRBD1. V gave up 2 bases and J gave up 4 bases; unmatched junction bases: 8. The germline CDR1 and CDR2 sequences are SGHNT and YYREEE (reference sequence). The CDR3 is 15 residues long. CDR3 in DNA: TGTGCCAGCAGCTTTCCGACAGGGATAACCTATGGCTACACCTTC. Translated, it gives CASSFPTGITYGYTF.

V usage is TRBV6-2 or TRBV6-3 and J usage is TRBJ1-4, with D possibly being TRBD1 (5 bases). Germline CDR1 MNHEY, CDR2 SVGEGT. V lost 6 bases, J lost 7 bases, and 21 bases lay in between. This CDR3 has 16 residues. The CDR3 here is CASSFQRGSGTEKLFF. The CDR3 bases are TGTGCCAGCAGCTTTCAACGGGGTAGCGGGACTGAAAAACTGTTTTTT.

This sequence joins TRBV5-1 and TRBJ1-6; TRBD1 matches 7 bases. In germline, CDR1 is SGHRS, CDR2 YFSETQ. The CDR3 totals 14 residues. V lost 0 bases to trimming and J lost 9 bases; unmatched junction nucleotides: 3. The CDR3 region has the DNA TGCGCCAGCAGCTTGGAGGGACAGCTTTCACCCCTCCACTTT. This gives the protein CASSLEGQLSPLHF. The full variable domain, its missing parts supplied by reference TRBV5-1 and TRBJ1-6, is KAGVTQTPRYLIKTRGQQVTLSCSPISGHRSVSWYQQTPGQGLQFLFEYFSETQRNKGNFPGRFSGRQFSNSRSEMNVSTLELGDSALYLCASSLEGQLSPLHFGNGTRLTVT.

This sequence joins TRBV7-2 and TRBJ1-1; TRBD1 matches at 7 bases. The V gene's germline CDR1 is SGHTA and CDR2 FQGNSA. Trimming removed 4 bases from V and 11 bases from J; junction bases left unmatched: 28. This CDR3 is built from 19 residues. The CDR3 region is CASSSADMTTRRGGGRAFF. CDR3 bases: TGTGCCAGCAGCTCCGCCGACATGACGACCCGACGAGGGGGCGGTCGCGCTTTCTTT.

The J gene is TRBJ1-4, the V gene TRBV11-2; D gene unclear. CDR1 and CDR2 (germline): SGHAT, FQNNGV. CDR3 length: 13 residues. Trimming pared 3 bases from V and 8 bases from J, leaving 10 bases between. The CDR3 spells CASSFVVNEKLFF. CDR3 nucleotides: TGTGCCAGCAGCTTCGTAGTAAACGAAAAACTGTTTTTT.

The chain combines TRBV6-1 with TRBJ2-2, with 8 nucleotides matching TRBD2. V shed 7 bases, J shed 5 bases, and the junction held 6 bases outside the gene matches. Germline V lookup: CDR1 MNHNS, CDR2 SASEGT. The CDR3 contains 14 residues. In DNA form, the CDR3 reads TGTGCCAGCATTCGGGAGGGGTGGACCGGGGAGCTGTTTTTT. Amino acid sequence: CASIREGWTGELFF.

The CDR3 region is CASRGGNTEAFF. The CDR3 coding sequence is TGTGCCAGCAGGGGGGGAAACACTGAAGCTTTCTTT. The V gene is TRBV2, the J gene TRBJ1-1; D may be TRBD1 (5 bases). Deletions cut 6 bases from V and 2 bases from J, with 7 bases between. This CDR3 contains 12 residues. Germline V gives CDR1 SNHLY, CDR2 FYNNEI. Combining the CDR3 with reference TRBV2 and TRBJ1-1 gives the whole variable domain EPEVTQTPSHQVTQMGQEVILRCVPISNHLYFYWYRQILGQKVEFLVSFYNNEISEKSEIFDDQFSVERPDGSNFTLKIRSTKLEDSAMYFCASRGGNTEAFFGQGTRLTVV.

This clone was observed a single time. The chain is built from TRBV30 and TRBJ1-2, with TRBD1 identical over 8 bases. V gave up 2 bases and J gave up 6 bases; unmatched junction bases: 2. The V gene's germline CDR1 is GTSNPN and CDR2 SVGIG (reference sequence). There are 12 residues in the CDR3. The DNA of the CDR3 is TGTGCCTGGAGTAGACAGGGGAATGGCTACACCTTC. Translation: CAWSRQGNGYTF.

This sequence joins TRBV7-2 and TRBJ1-4; D is unresolved. Germline V CDR1 and CDR2: SGHTA, FQGNSA. Between the trimmed V and J ends, which lost 1 base and 6 bases, there was a span of 6 bases. The CDR3 totals 13 residues. CDR3 bases: TGTGCCAGCAGCTTAGTGGCAGATGAAAAACTGTTTTTT. Amino acid sequence: CASSLVADEKLFF. The whole variable domain, filled in from reference TRBV7-2 and TRBJ1-4, reads GAGVSQSPSNKVTEKGKDVELRCDPISGHTALYWYRQSLGQGLEFLIYFQGNSAPDKSGLPSDRFSAERTGGSVSTLTIQRTQQEDSAVYLCASSLVADEKLFFGSGTQLSVL.

This chain uses TRBV7-2 with TRBJ2-2; 7 bases line up with TRBD1. Germline V gene lookup returns CDR1 SGHTA and CDR2 FQGNSA. Trimming took 5 bases from V and 6 from J; bases not matched to a gene: 9. The length of the CDR3 is 15 residues. CDR3 amino acids: CASSRRRQGAGELFF. In nucleotides, the CDR3 is TGTGCCAGCAGCCGCCGTCGACAGGGCGCCGGGGAGCTGTTTTTT. Using reference TRBV7-2 and TRBJ2-2 for the parts outside the CDR3, the full variable domain is GAGVSQSPSNKVTEKGKDVELRCDPISGHTALYWYRQSLGQGLEFLIYFQGNSAPDKSGLPSDRFSAERTGGSVSTLTIQRTQQEDSAVYLCASSRRRQGAGELFFGEGSRLTVL.

The V call is TRBV7-9, the J call TRBJ1-4; a weak D match, TRBD1 (5 bases). The V and J ends lost 8 bases and 8 bases respectively, with 15 bases between them. This CDR3 has 13 residues. In germline, CDR1 is SEHNR, CDR2 FQNEAQ (reference sequence). The CDR3 spells CASEIGEKEKLFF. The CDR3 nucleotides are TGTGCCAGCGAGATAGGGGAAAAGGAAAAACTGTTTTTT.

This clone is a singleton in its sample. V and J are TRBV6-4 and TRBJ1-5, with D unresolved. The CDR3 totals 14 residues. The germline CDR1 and CDR2 sequences are MRHNA and SNTAGT. Trimming removed 0 bases at V and 3 bases at J, with 6 bases between. CDR3 coding DNA: TGTGCCAGCAGTGACTCCCCTATCAATCAGCCCCAGCATTTT. It translates to CASSDSPINQPQHF.

The chain couples TRBV11-2 to TRBJ1-2; D ambiguous. CDR1 is SGHAT and CDR2 is FQNNGV in the germline V gene. CDR3 length equals 14 residues. V dropped 1 base and J dropped 8 bases, with 14 bases sitting between them. Here the CDR3 DNA reads TGTGCCAGCAGCTTAGTTCTCGGAGGGAGAGGCTACACCTTC. Its translation: CASSLVLGGRGYTF.